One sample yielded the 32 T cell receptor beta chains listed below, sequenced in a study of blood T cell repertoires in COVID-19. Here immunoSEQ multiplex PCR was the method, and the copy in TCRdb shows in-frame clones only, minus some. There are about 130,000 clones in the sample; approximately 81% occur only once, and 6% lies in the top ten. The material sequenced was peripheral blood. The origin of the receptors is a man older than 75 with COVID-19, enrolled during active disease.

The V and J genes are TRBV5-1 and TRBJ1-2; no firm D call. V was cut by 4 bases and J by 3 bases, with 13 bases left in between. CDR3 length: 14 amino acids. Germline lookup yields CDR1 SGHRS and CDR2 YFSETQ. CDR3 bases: TGCGCCAGCAGCCCCCTGGAGGGAGACTATGGCTACACCTTC. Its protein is CASSPLEGDYGYTF.

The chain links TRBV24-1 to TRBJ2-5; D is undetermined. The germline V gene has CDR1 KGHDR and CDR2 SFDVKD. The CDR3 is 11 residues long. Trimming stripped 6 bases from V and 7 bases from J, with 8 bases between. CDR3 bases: TGTGCCACCAGTTATGCCGGGACCCAGTACTTC. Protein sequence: CATSYAGTQYF.

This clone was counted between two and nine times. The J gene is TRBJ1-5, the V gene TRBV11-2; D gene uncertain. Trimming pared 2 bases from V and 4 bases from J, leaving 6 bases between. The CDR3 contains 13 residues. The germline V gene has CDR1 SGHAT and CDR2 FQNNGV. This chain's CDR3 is CASSLSTNQPQHF. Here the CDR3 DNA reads TGTGCCAGCAGCTTAAGCACTAATCAGCCCCAGCATTTT.

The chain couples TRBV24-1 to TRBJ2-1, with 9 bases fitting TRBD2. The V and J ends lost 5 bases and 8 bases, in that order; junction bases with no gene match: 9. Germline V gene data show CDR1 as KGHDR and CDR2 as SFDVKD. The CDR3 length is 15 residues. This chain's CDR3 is CATSGLSGSTHEQFF. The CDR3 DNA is TGTGCCACCAGTGGCCTTAGCGGGAGTACGCATGAGCAGTTCTTC.

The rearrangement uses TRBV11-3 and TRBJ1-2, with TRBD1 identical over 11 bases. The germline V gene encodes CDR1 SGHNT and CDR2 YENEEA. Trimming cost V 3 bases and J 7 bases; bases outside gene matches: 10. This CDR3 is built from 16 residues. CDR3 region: CASSLAGTGGRSGYTF. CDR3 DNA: TGTGCCAGCAGCTTGGCCGGGACAGGGGGGAGGTCTGGCTACACCTTC. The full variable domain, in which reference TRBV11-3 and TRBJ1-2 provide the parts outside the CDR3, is EAGVVQSPRYKIIEKKQPVAFWCNPISGHNTLYWYLQNLGQGPELLIRYENEEAVDDSQLPKDRFSAERLKGVDSTLKIQPAELGDSAVYLCASSLAGTGGRSGYTFGSGTRLTVV.

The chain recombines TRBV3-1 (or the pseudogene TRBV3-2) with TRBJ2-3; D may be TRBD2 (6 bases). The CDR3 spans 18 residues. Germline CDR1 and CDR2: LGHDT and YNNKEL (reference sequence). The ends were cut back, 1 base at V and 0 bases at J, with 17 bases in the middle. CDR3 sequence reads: CASSQGTIWGTSTDTQYF. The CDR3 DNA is TGTGCCAGCAGCCAAGGGACCATTTGGGGGACTAGCACAGATACGCAGTATTTT.

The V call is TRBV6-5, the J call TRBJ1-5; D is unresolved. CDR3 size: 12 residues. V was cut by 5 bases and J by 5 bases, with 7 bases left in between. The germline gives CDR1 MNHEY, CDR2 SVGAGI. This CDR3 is CASSTMDQPQHF. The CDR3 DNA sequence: TGTGCCAGCAGTACAATGGATCAGCCCCAGCATTTT.

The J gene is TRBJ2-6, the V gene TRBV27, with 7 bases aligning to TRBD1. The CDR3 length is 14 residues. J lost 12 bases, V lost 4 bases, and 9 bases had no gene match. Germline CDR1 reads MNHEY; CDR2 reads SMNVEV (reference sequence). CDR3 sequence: CASSSLQGRIVLTF. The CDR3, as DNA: TGTGCCAGCAGTTCACTACAGGGGAGAATCGTCCTGACTTTC.

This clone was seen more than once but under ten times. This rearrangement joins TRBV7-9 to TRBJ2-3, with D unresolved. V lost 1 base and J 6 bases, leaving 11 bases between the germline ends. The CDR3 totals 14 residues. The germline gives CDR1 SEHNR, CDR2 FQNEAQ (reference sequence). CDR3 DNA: TGTGCCAGCAGCTTAGACGGAGCTCCGGATACGCAGTATTTT. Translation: CASSLDGAPDTQYF. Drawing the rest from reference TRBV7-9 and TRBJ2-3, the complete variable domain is DTGVSQNPRHKITKRGQNVTFRCDPISEHNRLYWYRQTLGQGPEFLTYFQNEAQLEKSRLLSDRFSAERPKGSFSTLEIQRTEQGDSAMYLCASSLDGAPDTQYFGPGTRLTVL.

The CDR3 sequence: CASSSIPDRANTGELFF. In DNA form, the CDR3 reads TGTGCCAGCAGCTCGATACCGGACAGGGCGAACACCGGGGAGCTGTTTTTT. The chain uses TRBV7-8 and TRBJ2-2, with TRBD1 matching 8 bases. The CDR3 runs to 17 residues. V was clipped by 4 bases and J by 0 bases; unmatched bases: 7. CDR1 SGHVS and CDR2 FQNEAQ come from the germline V gene.

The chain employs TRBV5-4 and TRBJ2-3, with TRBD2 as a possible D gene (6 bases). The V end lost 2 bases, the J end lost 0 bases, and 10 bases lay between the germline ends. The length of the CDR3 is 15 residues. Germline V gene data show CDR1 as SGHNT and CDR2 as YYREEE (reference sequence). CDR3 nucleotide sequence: TGTGCCAGCAGCTTAGGCGGGACCAGCACAGATACGCAGTATTTT. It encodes CASSLGGTSTDTQYF.

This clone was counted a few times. As DNA, the CDR3 is TGTGCCAGCAGTTTAAAGGAGACGCCATACAATGAGCAGTTCTTC. Amino acid sequence: CASSLKETPYNEQFF. The genes are TRBV27 and TRBJ2-1; D not resolved. Germline V gene sequence: CDR1 MNHEY, CDR2 SMNVEV (reference sequence). CDR3 length: 15 residues. Trimming left V 2 bases short and J 4 bases short, with 12 bases between.

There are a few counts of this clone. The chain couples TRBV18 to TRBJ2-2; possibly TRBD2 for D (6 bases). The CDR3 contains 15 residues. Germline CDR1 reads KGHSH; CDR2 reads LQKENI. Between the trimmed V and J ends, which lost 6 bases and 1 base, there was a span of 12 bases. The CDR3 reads CASSPGTQNTGELFF. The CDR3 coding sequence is TGTGCCAGCTCGCCCGGGACTCAGAACACCGGGGAGCTGTTTTTT.

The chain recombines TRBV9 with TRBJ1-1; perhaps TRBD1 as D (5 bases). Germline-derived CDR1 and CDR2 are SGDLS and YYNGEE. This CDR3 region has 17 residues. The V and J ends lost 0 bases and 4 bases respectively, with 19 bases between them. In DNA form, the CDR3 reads TGTGCCAGCAGCGTAGCCAGGGCCCCGACAGATATCACTGAAGCTTTCTTT. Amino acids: CASSVARAPTDITEAFF. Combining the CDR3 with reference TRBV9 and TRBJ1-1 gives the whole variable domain DSGVTQTPKHLITATGQRVTLRCSPRSGDLSVYWYQQSLDQGLQFLIQYYNGEERAKGNILERFSAQQFPDLHSELNLSSLELGDSALYFCASSVARAPTDITEAFFGQGTRLTVV.

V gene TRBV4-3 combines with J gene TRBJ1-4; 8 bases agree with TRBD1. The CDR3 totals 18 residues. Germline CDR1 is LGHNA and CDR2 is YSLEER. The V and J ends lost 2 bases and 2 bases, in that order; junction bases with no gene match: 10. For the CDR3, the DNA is TGCGCCAGCAGCCAAAGGCCCTCGGGACAGGCGACTAATGAAAAACTGTTTTTT. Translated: CASSQRPSGQATNEKLFF.

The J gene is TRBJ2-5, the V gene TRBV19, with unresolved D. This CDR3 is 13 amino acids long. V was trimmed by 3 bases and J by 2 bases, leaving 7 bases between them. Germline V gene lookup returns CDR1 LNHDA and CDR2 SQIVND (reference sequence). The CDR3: CASSITRQETQYF. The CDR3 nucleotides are TGTGCCAGTAGTATTACCAGACAAGAGACCCAGTACTTC.

In nucleotides, the CDR3 is TGCGCCAGCATGGGCAGTAGCTCCTACGAGCAGTACTTC. This codes for CASMGSSSYEQYF. The rearrangement links TRBV5-1 to TRBJ2-7; D is unclear. This CDR3 contains 13 residues. Germline CDR1 and CDR2: SGHRS and YFSETQ. Trimming left V 6 bases short and J 0 bases short, with 10 bases between.

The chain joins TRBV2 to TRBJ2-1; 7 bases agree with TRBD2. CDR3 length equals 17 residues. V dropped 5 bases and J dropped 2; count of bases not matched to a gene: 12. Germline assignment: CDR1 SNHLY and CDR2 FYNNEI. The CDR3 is CASSPPPRGVPYNEQFF. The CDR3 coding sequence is TGTGCCAGCAGTCCCCCTCCCCGGGGGGTCCCCTACAATGAGCAGTTCTTC.

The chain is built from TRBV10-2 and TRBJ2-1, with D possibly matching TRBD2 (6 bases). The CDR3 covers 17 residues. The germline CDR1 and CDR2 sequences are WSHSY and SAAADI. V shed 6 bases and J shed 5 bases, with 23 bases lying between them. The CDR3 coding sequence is TGCGCCAGCAGGAGTCTAGGTCGACTAGGAAATCACAATGAGCAGTTCTTC. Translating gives CASRSLGRLGNHNEQFF.

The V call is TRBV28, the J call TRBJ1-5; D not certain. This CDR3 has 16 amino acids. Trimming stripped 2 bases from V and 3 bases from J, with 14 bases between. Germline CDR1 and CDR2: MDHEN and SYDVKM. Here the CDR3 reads CASSLPSEGFNQPQHF. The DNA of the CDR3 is TGTGCCAGCAGTTTACCCTCGGAGGGCTTCAATCAGCCCCAGCATTTT.

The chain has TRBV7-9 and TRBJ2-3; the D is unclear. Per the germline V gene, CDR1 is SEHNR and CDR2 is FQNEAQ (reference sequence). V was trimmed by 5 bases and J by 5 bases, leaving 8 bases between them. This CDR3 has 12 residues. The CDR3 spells CASSANIDTQYF. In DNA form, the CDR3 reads TGTGCCAGCAGCGCAAACATAGATACGCAGTATTTT.

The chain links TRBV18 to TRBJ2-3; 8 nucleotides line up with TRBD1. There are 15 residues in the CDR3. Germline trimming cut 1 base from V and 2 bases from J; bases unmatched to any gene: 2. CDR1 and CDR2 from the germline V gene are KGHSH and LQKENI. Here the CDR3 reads CASSPRDRFTDTQYF. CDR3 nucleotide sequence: TGTGCCAGCTCACCACGGGACAGGTTCACAGATACGCAGTATTTT.

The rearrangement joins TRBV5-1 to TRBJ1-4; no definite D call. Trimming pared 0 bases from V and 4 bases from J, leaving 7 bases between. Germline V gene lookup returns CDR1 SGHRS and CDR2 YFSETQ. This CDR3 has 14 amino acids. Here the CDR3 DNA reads TGCGCCAGCAGCTTGGTCGGGAATAATGAAAAACTGTTTTTT. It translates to CASSLVGNNEKLFF. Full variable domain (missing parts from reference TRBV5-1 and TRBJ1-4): KAGVTQTPRYLIKTRGQQVTLSCSPISGHRSVSWYQQTPGQGLQFLFEYFSETQRNKGNFPGRFSGRQFSNSRSEMNVSTLELGDSALYLCASSLVGNNEKLFFGSGTQLSVL.

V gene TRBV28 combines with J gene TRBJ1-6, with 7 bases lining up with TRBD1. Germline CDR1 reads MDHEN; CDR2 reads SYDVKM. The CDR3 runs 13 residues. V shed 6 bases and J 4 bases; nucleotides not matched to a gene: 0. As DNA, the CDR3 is TGTGCCAGCAGACAGGGGTATAATTCACCCCTCCACTTT. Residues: CASRQGYNSPLHF.

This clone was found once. DNA for the CDR3: TGTGCCAGTATCCCCCGACAGGCGGCAAATGGTATTGGCTACACCTTC. Translating it yields CASIPRQAANGIGYTF. The genes are TRBV19 and TRBJ1-2; possibly TRBD1 for D (6 bases). The CDR3 extends over 16 amino acids. Germline CDR1 reads LNHDA; CDR2 reads SQIVND (reference sequence). The V end was cut by 7 bases, the J end by 7 bases, with 25 bases between.

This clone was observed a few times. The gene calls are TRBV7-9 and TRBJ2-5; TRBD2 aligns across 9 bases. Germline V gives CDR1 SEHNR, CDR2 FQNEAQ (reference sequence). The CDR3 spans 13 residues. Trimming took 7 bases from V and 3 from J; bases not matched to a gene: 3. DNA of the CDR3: TGTGCCAGCAACCGCGGGGGGGAAGAGACCCAGTACTTC. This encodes CASNRGGEETQYF.

The CDR3 DNA reads as TGTGCCAGCCGCCACCCACATGCCTCCCGAAACACCATATATTTT. Protein: CASRHPHASRNTIYF. V and J are TRBV2 and TRBJ1-3; no clear D. The CDR3 loop spans 15 amino acids. CDR1 and CDR2 from the germline V gene are SNHLY and FYNNEI. The V and J ends lost 8 bases and 5 bases respectively, with 19 bases between them.

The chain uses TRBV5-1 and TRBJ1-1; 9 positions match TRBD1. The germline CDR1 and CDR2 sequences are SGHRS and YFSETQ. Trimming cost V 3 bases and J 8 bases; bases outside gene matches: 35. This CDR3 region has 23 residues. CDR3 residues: CASSWAPNRGPGRLGVPVTEAFF. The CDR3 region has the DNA TGCGCCAGCAGCTGGGCGCCCAACAGGGGGCCGGGAAGGTTGGGCGTTCCGGTCACCGAAGCTTTCTTT.

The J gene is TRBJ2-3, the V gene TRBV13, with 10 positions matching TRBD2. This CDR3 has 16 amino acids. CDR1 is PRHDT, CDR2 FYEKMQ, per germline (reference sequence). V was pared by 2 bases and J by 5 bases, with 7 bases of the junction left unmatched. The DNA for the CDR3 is TGTGCCAGCAGCTTATCCCTAGCGGGAGTTATAGATACGCAGTATTTT. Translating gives CASSLSLAGVIDTQYF. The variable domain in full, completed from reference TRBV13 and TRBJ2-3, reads AAGVIQSPRHLIKEKRETATLKCYPIPRHDTVYWYQQGPGQDPQFLISFYEKMQSDKGSIPDRFSAQQFSDYHSELNMSSLELGDSALYFCASSLSLAGVIDTQYFGPGTRLTVL.

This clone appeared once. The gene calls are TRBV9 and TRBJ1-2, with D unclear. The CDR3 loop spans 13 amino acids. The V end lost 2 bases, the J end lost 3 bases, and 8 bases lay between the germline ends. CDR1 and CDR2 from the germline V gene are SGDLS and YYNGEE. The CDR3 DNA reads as TGTGCCAGCAGCGTGGGCCGAGACTATGGCTACACCTTC. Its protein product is CASSVGRDYGYTF.

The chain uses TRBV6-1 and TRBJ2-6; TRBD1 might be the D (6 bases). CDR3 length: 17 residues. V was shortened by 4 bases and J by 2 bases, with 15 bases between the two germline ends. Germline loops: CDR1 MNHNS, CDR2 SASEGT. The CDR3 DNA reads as TGTGCCAGCAGTGCTCAGGGGCTCGGGGCTGGGGCCAACGTCCTGACTTTC. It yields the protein CASSAQGLGAGANVLTF.

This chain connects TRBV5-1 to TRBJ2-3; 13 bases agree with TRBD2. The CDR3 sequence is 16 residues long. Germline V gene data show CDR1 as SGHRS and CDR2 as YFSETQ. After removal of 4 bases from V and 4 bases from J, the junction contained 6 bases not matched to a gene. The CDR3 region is CASSLGLAGVADTQYF. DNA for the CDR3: TGCGCCAGCAGCCTCGGACTAGCGGGAGTAGCAGATACGCAGTATTTT.